This T cell receptor (beta chain) emerged from a study of cytomegalovirus exposure and HLA in healthy donors. Study findings and constraints: Altogether, 164 TCR beta chains were recorded as cytomegalovirus-associated. DRB1 showed the most TCR associations and HLA-C the fewest in a later analysis, as rates varied by HLA locus. Analysis performed later showed TCR beta chains linked to HLA being more clonally expanded than equally common others.

Trimming removed 6 bases from V and 4 bases from J, with 16 bases in between. The CDR3 extends over 14 amino acids. The V gene's germline CDR1 is SGHNT and CDR2 YENEEA. About this clone itself: What it recognizes is unknown.

The PCR made use of 60 Vbeta and 13 Jbeta primers. Profiled with immunoSEQ multiplex PCR; TCRdb holds only in-frame clones, not every one. The sample contains about 130,000 clones, roughly three quarters of which appear only once. The source material was PBMCs. This chain joins TRBV11-3 and TRBJ2-7; D possibly corresponds to TRBD1 (6 bases). The origin of this receptor is a man aged 25-45 years in good health and CMV-seronegative. CDR3 sequence (DNA): TGTGCCAGCAGTAACCGGGACACGCCATACGAGCAGTACTTC. Its protein product is CASSNRDTPYEQYF.